These 19 T cell receptor beta chains were sequenced from one sample in a study of blood T cell repertoires in COVID-19. TCRdb's copy holds only in-frame clones and misses some; the assay was immunoSEQ multiplex PCR. The profile shows fewer than 250,000 clones, 75% to 90% of them singletons. Sequencing was performed on peripheral blood. The receptor source for this set is a man aged 60-69 years with acute or convalescent COVID-19.

This rearrangement joins TRBV7-8 to TRBJ2-7; D gene unclear. Germline loops: CDR1 SGHVS, CDR2 FQNEAQ. V lost 1 base and J lost 1, with 8 bases in between. The CDR3 has 14 amino acids. CDR3 protein: CASSLVDGSYEQYF. The CDR3 DNA reads as TGTGCCAGCAGCTTAGTCGACGGGTCCTACGAGCAGTACTTC. The full variable domain, its missing parts supplied by reference TRBV7-8 and TRBJ2-7, is GAGVSQSPRYKVAKRGQDVALRCDPISGHVSLFWYQQALGQGPEFLTYFQNEAQLDKSGLPSDRFFAERPEGSVSTLKIQRTQQEDSAVYLCASSLVDGSYEQYFGPGTRLTVT.

The chain recombines TRBV10-3 with TRBJ1-2, with D tentatively TRBD1 (5 bases). Germline CDR1 ENHRY, CDR2 SYGVKD. The CDR3 loop spans 16 amino acids. Trimming took 2 bases from V and 8 from J, leaving 21 bases between them. The CDR3 bases are TGTGCCATCAGTGAGATAGGGGCGCCCGACGTCTGGGGCTACACCTTC. Translation gives CAISEIGAPDVWGYTF.

The chain joins TRBV29-1 to TRBJ2-7; 11 positions agree with TRBD2. The V segment lost 5 bases and the J segment 7 bases; nucleotides outside the gene matches: 10. Germline V gives CDR1 SQVTM, CDR2 ANQGSEA. This CDR3 has 14 amino acids. CDR3 loop: CSVRLLAGVGEQYF. Here the CDR3 DNA reads TGCAGCGTTCGACTACTAGCGGGAGTAGGTGAGCAGTACTTC.

The chain employs TRBV28 and TRBJ1-5, with a tentative D call TRBD1 (5 bases). CDR3 length: 13 amino acids. Trimming left V 3 bases short and J 4 bases short, with 7 bases between. Germline V lookup: CDR1 MDHEN, CDR2 SYDVKM. In DNA, the CDR3 is TGTGCCAGCAGTTTTGACAGTAATCAGCCCCAGCATTTT. Encoded protein: CASSFDSNQPQHF. Variable domain in full (rest from reference TRBV28 and TRBJ1-5): DVKVTQSSRYLVKRTGEKVFLECVQDMDHENMFWYRQDPGLGLRLIYFSYDVKMKEKGDIPEGYSVSREKKERFSLILESASTNQTSMYLCASSFDSNQPQHFGDGTRLSIL.

The V gene is TRBV11-2, the J gene TRBJ2-3; 9 nucleotides agree with TRBD1. The CDR3 is 14 amino acids. With V trimmed by 3 bases and J by 10 bases, 8 bases remained unmatched. The germline V gene has CDR1 SGHAT and CDR2 FQNNGV. CDR3 protein: CASSFGQGQEAQYF. Here the CDR3 DNA reads TGTGCCAGCAGCTTCGGACAGGGGCAGGAGGCGCAGTATTTT.

This chain joins TRBV11-2 and TRBJ2-1, with 9 bases that match TRBD2. V lost 4 bases, J lost 7 bases, and 14 bases stayed unmatched. This CDR3 has 17 residues. CDR1 SGHAT and CDR2 FQNNGV come from the germline V gene. The CDR3 loop is CASSSPPGAGGPNEQFF. DNA of the CDR3: TGTGCCAGCAGCTCACCCCCCGGGGCGGGGGGGCCGAATGAGCAGTTCTTC.

This clone has only a few counts. The chain links TRBV18 to TRBJ2-7, with 8 bases that match TRBD1. The CDR3 runs 15 residues. Germline V lookup: CDR1 KGHSH, CDR2 LQKENI. Germline trimming cut 5 bases from V and 1 base from J; bases unmatched to any gene: 7. CDR3 residues: CASSSGDRWSYEQYF. The CDR3 DNA sequence: TGTGCCAGCTCATCAGGGGACAGGTGGTCCTACGAGCAGTACTTC.

The rearrangement links TRBV2 to TRBJ2-1; no clear D. Trimming shortened V by 2 bases and J by 10 bases, and 21 bases separated the two germline ends. CDR3 length equals 16 residues. Germline lookup yields CDR1 SNHLY and CDR2 FYNNEI. The CDR3 is CASSEMSPGLAGEQFF. Here the CDR3 DNA reads TGTGCCAGCAGTGAAATGTCACCCGGGTTAGCCGGCGAGCAGTTCTTC.

This chain uses TRBV6-5 with TRBJ1-2; a possible D gene is TRBD1 (6 bases). The CDR3 loop spans 14 amino acids. V lost 2 bases, J lost 4 bases, and 11 bases lay in between. Per the germline V gene, CDR1 is MNHEY and CDR2 is SVGAGI. This CDR3 reads CASSYRGGLYGYTF. In nucleotides, the CDR3 is TGTGCCAGCAGTTACCGGGGGGGGCTCTATGGCTACACCTTC.

A few counts support this clone. The V call is TRBV7-9, the J call TRBJ2-2, with D maybe TRBD1 (6 bases). The germline V gene encodes CDR1 SEHNR and CDR2 FQNEAQ (reference sequence). V lost 7 bases and J 0 bases, leaving 15 bases between the germline ends. This CDR3 comprises 16 residues. CDR3 nucleotide sequence: TGTGCCAGCACCGAAATGGACAGAACGAACACCGGGGAGCTGTTTTTT. It is translated as CASTEMDRTNTGELFF.

This clone was found once. The chain is built from TRBV6-5 and TRBJ1-1; perhaps TRBD1 as D (5 bases). The germline V gene encodes CDR1 MNHEY and CDR2 SVGAGI. This CDR3 is 14 amino acids long. Trimming removed 7 bases at V and 3 bases at J, with 15 bases between. The CDR3 region has the DNA TGTGCCAGCATTACCACGGGGGGAGACACTGAAGCTTTCTTT. Residues: CASITTGGDTEAFF.

This chain uses TRBV6-5 with TRBJ2-3, with 11 positions matching TRBD2. Unmatched junction bases numbered 7, after V lost 6 bases and J lost 5 bases. Germline V lookup: CDR1 MNHEY, CDR2 SVGAGI. The CDR3 is 15 amino acids. In DNA form, the CDR3 reads TGTGCCAGCAGCCAGACTAGCGGGATTGGAGATACGCAGTATTTT. This codes for CASSQTSGIGDTQYF.

The chain joins TRBV4-1 to TRBJ1-3; no firm D call. Trimming shortened V by 0 bases and J by 1 base, and 7 bases separated the two germline ends. The germline CDR1 and CDR2 sequences are MGHRA and YSYEKL. The CDR3 has 15 residues. This CDR3 is CASSQDLASGNTIYF. The CDR3 DNA reads as TGCGCCAGCAGCCAAGACTTAGCATCTGGAAACACCATATATTTT.

This chain joins TRBV12-5 and TRBJ2-2, with D unclear. The CDR3 totals 16 residues. Trimming removed 3 bases at V and 3 bases at J, with 14 bases between. Per the germline V gene, CDR1 is LGHNT and CDR2 is FRNRAP. CDR3 loop: CASGFSGRTYTGELFF. As DNA, the CDR3 is TGTGCTAGTGGTTTCTCGGGTCGTACTTACACCGGGGAGCTGTTTTTT.

This clone was detected once. The chain carries TRBV6-5 and TRBJ2-3, with D maybe TRBD2 (5 bases). Between the trimmed V and J ends, which lost 7 bases and 4 bases, there was a span of 12 bases. This CDR3 spans 13 amino acids. Germline lookup yields CDR1 MNHEY and CDR2 SVGAGI. The CDR3 DNA is TGTGCCAGCATATCCGGGGTTTCAGATACGCAGTATTTT. It encodes CASISGVSDTQYF.

The V call is TRBV6-4, the J call TRBJ2-3, with 8 positions matching TRBD1. CDR1 MRHNA and CDR2 SNTAGT come from the germline V gene. J lost 1 base, V lost 4 bases, and 7 bases had no gene match. The CDR3 has 16 amino acids. CDR3 sequence: CASSVAGGDGTDTQYF. The CDR3, as DNA: TGTGCCAGCAGTGTAGCAGGGGGCGATGGCACAGATACGCAGTATTTT.

This clone was detected only once. The V gene is TRBV25-1, the J gene TRBJ2-1, with 10 nucleotides matching TRBD1. The CDR3 is made up of 14 amino acids. The germline V gene has CDR1 MGHDK and CDR2 SYGVNS. J was trimmed by 6 bases and V by 8 bases; bases with no gene match: 7. The CDR3, as DNA: TGTGCCAGCGGGACAGGGGAATGGGGCAATGAGCAGTTCTTC. It encodes CASGTGEWGNEQFF.

The chain uses TRBV5-4 and TRBJ1-2; D call uncertain. CDR3 length: 13 residues. The germline V and J ends were trimmed by 2 bases and 6 bases, with 11 bases remaining between them. Looked up from germline, CDR1 is SGHNT and CDR2 is YYREEE (reference sequence). CDR3 in amino acids: CASSFGQAHGYTF. The CDR3 coding sequence is TGTGCCAGCAGCTTTGGGCAGGCGCATGGCTACACCTTC.

The rearrangement uses TRBV4-1 and TRBJ2-3, with 9 bases fitting TRBD2. Germline V gene data show CDR1 as MGHRA and CDR2 as YSYEKL. The CDR3 contains 16 residues. The trim removed 4 bases at V and 5 bases at J, leaving 10 bases unmatched. In DNA form, the CDR3 reads TGCGCCAGCAGCCTGGAACCTAGCGGGAAGGTAGATACGCAGTATTTT. This codes for CASSLEPSGKVDTQYF.